The 9 T cell receptor beta chains presented below share a single source sample, sequenced in a study of T cells in Graves' hyperthyroidism and ophthalmopathy. From RNA transcripts, TCR beta CDR3 regions were amplified. HTBI primers were used for first-round RT-PCR of the TCR CDR3. One entry per CDR3 protein results from TCRdb running MiXCR on the multiplex PCR reads. The table records 550,000 to 600,000 distinct CDR3 sequences, 12% to 15% of them present only once. The sequenced sample was blood. Receptors were obtained from a woman aged 18 to 35 with Graves' ophthalmopathy.

As for this clonotype: At one of its ends the junction is not consistent with the germline gene, which may arise from a read error. The gene calls are TRBV5-1 and TRBJ1-6, with 7 bases lining up with TRBD1. Germline-derived CDR1 and CDR2 are SGHRS and YFSETQ. This CDR3 is 18 amino acids long. The CDR3 sequence is CASRLEGAWSSYNSPLHF. The CDR3 nucleotides are TGCGCCAGCAGGTTGGAGGGGGCTTGGAGCTCCTATAATTCACCCCTCCACTTT.

This clonotype was seen many times. The chain combines TRBV12-3 or TRBV12-4 with TRBJ2-2; the match to TRBD1 covers 9 bases. Unmatched junction bases numbered 5, after V lost 5 bases and J lost 1 base. This CDR3 spans 16 amino acids. The CDR3 DNA reads as TGTGCCAGCAGTCCCGGGACAGGGCTGAACACCGGGGAGCTGTTTTTT. Its translation: CASSPGTGLNTGELFF.

The table lists this clonotype with a few counts. The CDR3 coding sequence is TGTGCCAGCAGTTCTCAGGCCGGAGGGCCCTACGAGCAGTACTTC. Encoded protein: CASSSQAGGPYEQYF. The chain carries TRBV28 and TRBJ2-7, with D possibly being TRBD2 (6 bases). With 4 bases removed from V and 2 bases from J, the gap between germline ends came to 15 bases. Per the germline V gene, CDR1 is MDHEN and CDR2 is SYDVKM. The CDR3 extends over 15 amino acids.

The chain couples TRBV19 to TRBJ1-5, with D possibly being TRBD1 (6 bases). The CDR3 is 15 amino acids. The ends were cut back, 0 bases at V and 6 bases at J, with 12 bases in the middle. The V gene's germline CDR1 is LNHDA and CDR2 SQIVND (reference sequence). The DNA of the CDR3 is TGTGCCAGTAGTATAGACCCCGGGGGCCTTCAGCCCCAGCATTTT. It yields the protein CASSIDPGGLQPQHF.

The chain recombines TRBV19 with TRBJ2-6; D is undetermined. CDR1 is LNHDA, CDR2 SQIVND, per germline (reference sequence). This CDR3 comprises 16 residues. Trimming removed 3 bases at V and 1 base at J, with 10 bases between. This chain's CDR3 is CASSIYHQSGANVLTF. The CDR3 DNA reads as TGTGCCAGTAGTATCTACCACCAGTCTGGGGCCAACGTCCTGACTTTC.

The V call is TRBV28, the J call TRBJ1-3; D might be TRBD1 (6 bases). The CDR3 covers 17 residues. Trimming shortened V by 4 bases and J by 1 base, and 17 bases separated the two germline ends. Per germline, CDR1 MDHEN and CDR2 SYDVKM. The DNA for the CDR3 is TGTGCCAGCAGTTCCTCGTCCGGGGGCGCTTCTGGAAACACCATATATTTT. Translated: CASSSSSGGASGNTIYF. Drawing the rest from reference TRBV28 and TRBJ1-3, the complete variable domain is DVKVTQSSRYLVKRTGEKVFLECVQDMDHENMFWYRQDPGLGLRLIYFSYDVKMKEKGDIPEGYSVSREKKERFSLILESASTNQTSMYLCASSSSSGGASGNTIYFGEGSWLTVV.

At least ten counts were recorded for this clonotype. The chain employs TRBV14 and TRBJ2-4; a weak D match, TRBD2 (6 bases). The CDR3 covers 13 residues. V was clipped by 1 base and J by 8 bases, with 9 bases between them. In germline, CDR1 is SGHDN, CDR2 FVKESK. CDR3 loop: CASSQVGGDIQYF. The CDR3 bases are TGTGCCAGCAGCCAAGTTGGAGGGGACATTCAGTACTTC.

Turning to this clonotype: A read error may explain this, as a much larger clone is one base away. The chain couples TRBV12-3 or TRBV12-4 to TRBJ2-1; 10 positions agree with TRBD1. CDR3 size: 15 residues. The trim removed 3 bases at V and 6 bases at J, leaving 5 bases unmatched. The CDR3: CASSFGDRGLNEQFF. In nucleotides, the CDR3 is TGTGCCAGCAGTTTCGGGGACAGGGGTCTCAATGAGCAGTTCTTC.

This clonotype was seen at least ten times. V and J are TRBV12-3 or TRBV12-4 and TRBJ1-2; D may be TRBD1 (6 bases). V lost 7 bases, J lost 6 bases, and 21 bases lay in between. This CDR3 has 15 amino acids. CDR3 in amino acids: CASTPVGHRADGYTF. CDR3 DNA sequence: TGTGCCAGCACCCCGGTGGGGCACAGGGCGGATGGCTACACCTTC.